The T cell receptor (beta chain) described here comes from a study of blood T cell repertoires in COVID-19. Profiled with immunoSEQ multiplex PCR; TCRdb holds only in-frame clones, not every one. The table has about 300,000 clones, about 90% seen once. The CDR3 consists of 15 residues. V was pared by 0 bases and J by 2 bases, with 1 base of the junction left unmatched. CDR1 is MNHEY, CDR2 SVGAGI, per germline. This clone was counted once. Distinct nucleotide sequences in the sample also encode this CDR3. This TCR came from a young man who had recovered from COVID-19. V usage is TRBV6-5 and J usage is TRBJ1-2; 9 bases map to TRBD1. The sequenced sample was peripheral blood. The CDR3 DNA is TGTGCCAGCAGTTACTCGACAGGGGGGAACTATGGCTACACCTTC. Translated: CASSYSTGGNYGYTF.